This T cell receptor beta chain is from a study of T cells after yellow fever vaccination. One entry per CDR3 protein results from TCRdb running MiXCR on the 5' RACE reads. This sample carries some 150,000 distinct CDR3 sequences, around 6.3% of them seen once, and the ten largest clones take more than 0.6%. Many counts were recorded for this clonotype. No antigen is known for it. CDR3 length equals 13 residues. Trimming cost V 7 bases and J 4 bases, with 14 bases left between them. From germline, CDR1 is SGHRS and CDR2 YFSETQ. Whole-study results and caveats: After the booster, about 95% of CD4 and around nine tenths of CD8 primary-response clones were re-detected.

The receptor comes from a man aged 25-45 years who received the YFV17D yellow fever vaccine. The input for sequencing was CD4+ T cells sorted from PBMCs, taken 10 days after the yellow fever booster vaccination. The chain combines TRBV5-1 with TRBJ1-1, with D hard to call. In DNA form, the CDR3 reads TGCGCCAGCGTCAACCGGGGTGGCACTGAAGCTTTCTTT. It encodes CASVNRGGTEAFF.